Below, one T cell receptor beta chain is given with its context. CDR3 length: 15 amino acids. Losses at the gene ends were 5 bases for V and 2 bases for J; bases not matched to a gene: 8. Germline-derived CDR1 and CDR2 are LNHDA and SQIVND (reference sequence). The table came from immunoSEQ multiplex PCR; TCRdb's copy has only in-frame clones and leaves some out. The table has about 410,000 clones, over 75% seen once; the top ten hold approximately 1.5%. This sample was taken from a study of blood T cell repertoires in COVID-19. The sequenced sample consisted of peripheral blood. The chain is built from TRBV19 and TRBJ1-2, with TRBD1 matching 7 bases. The source is a woman between 40 and 55 years old with COVID-19, enrolled during active disease. CDR3 bases: TGTGCCAGTAGTCCGAGGGACAGAACGAACTATGGCTACACCTTC. Protein: CASSPRDRTNYGYTF. Full variable domain (rest looked up from reference TRBV19 and TRBJ1-2): DGGITQSPKYLFRKEGQNVTLSCEQNLNHDAMYWYRQDPGQGLRLIYYSQIVNDFQKGDIAEGYSVSREKKESFPLTVTSAQKNPTAFYLCASSPRDRTNYGYTFGSGTRLTVV.